These 14 T cell receptor beta chains originate from one sample sequenced in a study of blood T cell repertoires in COVID-19. This table comes from immunoSEQ multiplex PCR, and its TCRdb copy is limited to in-frame clones, with some not included. This sample yields 100,000 to 150,000 clones, of which more than 90% are seen a single time; around 3.8% belongs to the top ten. The source material was peripheral blood. These TCRs come from a man aged 45 to 65 with active COVID-19.

The gene calls are TRBV5-6 and TRBJ2-7; 9 nucleotides line up with TRBD1. From germline, CDR1 is SGHDT and CDR2 YYEEEE. The CDR3 covers 15 residues. With 0 bases clipped from V and 4 bases from J, the junction kept 5 bases outside the gene matches. The CDR3 protein is CASSLGQGVSYEQYF. CDR3 nucleotide sequence: TGTGCCAGCAGCTTGGGACAGGGGGTATCGTACGAGCAGTACTTC.

J is TRBJ2-7 and V is TRBV7-2; the D gene is possibly TRBD2 (6 bases). V gave up 1 base and J gave up 2 bases, with 21 bases separating them. Germline lookup yields CDR1 SGHTA and CDR2 FQGNSA. The length of the CDR3 is 18 residues. The CDR3 DNA is TGTGCCAGCAGCTTAGAGGTCCTGGGAGGCGCCTCCCCCTACGAGCAGTACGTC. Residues: CASSLEVLGGASPYEQYV.

This chain uses TRBV18 with TRBJ1-1; TRBD1 is a possible D gene (6 bases). V was pared by 10 bases and J by 0 bases, with 18 bases between. The CDR3 loop spans 15 amino acids. Germline CDR1 reads KGHSH; CDR2 reads LQKENI. The CDR3 here is CATLPGQTMNTEAFF. Written as DNA, the CDR3 is TGTGCCACCTTACCGGGACAAACCATGAACACTGAAGCTTTCTTT. The full variable domain, completed using reference TRBV18 and TRBJ1-1, is NAGVMQNPRHLVRRRGQEARLRCSPMKGHSHVYWYRQLPEEGLKFMVYLQKENIIDESGMPKERFSAEFPKEGPSILRIQQVVRGDSAAYFCATLPGQTMNTEAFFGQGTRLTVV.

This clone is a singleton in its sample. The gene calls are TRBV7-9 and TRBJ2-7, with a possible D match to TRBD2 (6 bases). Per the germline V gene, CDR1 is SEHNR and CDR2 is FQNEAQ (reference sequence). The CDR3 totals 15 residues. V was trimmed by 1 base and J by 2 bases, leaving 12 bases between them. The CDR3 spells CASSLGGDRAYEQYF. The CDR3 DNA follows: TGTGCCAGCAGCTTAGGGGGGGACCGAGCCTACGAGCAGTACTTC.

The rearrangement joins TRBV30 to TRBJ1-1; D is ambiguous. The V end was cut by 4 bases, the J end by 4 bases, with 19 bases between. Germline CDR1 and CDR2: GTSNPN and SVGIG (reference sequence). CDR3 length equals 15 residues. CDR3 sequence (DNA): TGTGCCTGGATAGGCGCGGGATCGAGAGGCACTGAAGCTTTCTTT. This translates into CAWIGAGSRGTEAFF. The full variable domain, completed using reference TRBV30 and TRBJ1-1, is SQTIHQWPATLVQPVGSPLSLECTVEGTSNPNLYWYRQAAGRGLQLLFYSVGIGQISSEVPQNLSASRPQDRQFILSSKKLLLSDSGFYLCAWIGAGSRGTEAFFGQGTRLTVV.

The J gene is TRBJ2-6, the V gene TRBV5-1; D call uncertain. Germline-derived CDR1 and CDR2 are SGHRS and YFSETQ. Trimming removed 0 bases from V and 0 bases from J, with 10 bases in between. The CDR3 is 17 amino acids. DNA of the CDR3: TGCGCCAGCAGCTTGGAATACAGTAGCTCTGGGGCCAACGTCCTGACTTTC. Translated: CASSLEYSSSGANVLTF.

The chain recombines TRBV30 with TRBJ2-1, with 7 bases aligning to TRBD2. Unmatched junction bases numbered 7, after V lost 2 bases and J lost 6 bases. CDR1 and CDR2 (germline): GTSNPN, SVGIG (reference sequence). CDR3 length: 14 amino acids. The chain's CDR3 is CAWSRGGNSNEQFF. The CDR3 DNA reads as TGTGCCTGGAGTAGGGGAGGGAATTCCAATGAGCAGTTCTTC.

The rearrangement uses TRBV3-1 (or the pseudogene TRBV3-2) and TRBJ2-6; 12 bases are a match to TRBD1. After removal of 4 bases from V and 4 bases from J, the junction contained 8 bases not matched to a gene. The germline gives CDR1 LGHDT, CDR2 YNNKEL (reference sequence). The CDR3 extends over 18 amino acids. CDR3 region: CASSLRDRGRLGANVLTF. Here the CDR3 DNA reads TGTGCCAGCAGCCTCCGGGACAGGGGGCGTTTGGGGGCCAACGTCCTGACTTTC.

The J gene is TRBJ1-1, the V gene TRBV7-2; a possible D gene is TRBD1 (6 bases). V lost 0 bases, J lost 0 bases, and 8 bases lay in between. This CDR3 spans 15 amino acids. Germline V gene data show CDR1 as SGHTA and CDR2 as FQGNSA. CDR3 sequence reads: CASSLATGMNTEAFF. CDR3 coding DNA: TGTGCCAGCAGCTTAGCTACAGGGATGAACACTGAAGCTTTCTTT.

Remarks on this clone: An end of the junction differs from the germline gene, which may be a read error. The chain combines TRBV19 with TRBJ2-3; 8 bases are a match to TRBD2. This CDR3 region has 12 residues. The germline gives CDR1 LNHDA, CDR2 SQIVND (reference sequence). This CDR3 reads CVSTGGPGTQYF. For the CDR3, the DNA is TGTGTCAGTACGGGGGGGCCGGGTACGCAGTATTTT.

J is TRBJ2-7 and V is TRBV5-1, with a possible D match to TRBD2 (5 bases). This CDR3 is built from 15 residues. Per germline, CDR1 SGHRS and CDR2 YFSETQ. V dropped 3 bases and J dropped 4 bases, with 17 bases sitting between them. This CDR3 is CASSWLRGIVYEQYV. CDR3 DNA sequence: TGCGCCAGCAGCTGGCTCCGGGGTATAGTATACGAGCAGTACGTC.

V and J are TRBV19 and TRBJ2-6; TRBD1 might be the D (6 bases). V shed 5 bases and J shed 0 bases, with 14 bases lying between them. This CDR3 comprises 17 residues. CDR1 LNHDA and CDR2 SQIVND come from the germline V gene (reference sequence). This chain's CDR3 is CASSEDSTNSGANVLTF. CDR3 sequence (DNA): TGTGCCAGTAGTGAGGACAGTACGAACTCTGGGGCCAACGTCCTGACTTTC.

The rearrangement uses TRBV6-5 and TRBJ2-3; 10 bases are a match to TRBD1. This CDR3 has 15 residues. The germline gives CDR1 MNHEY, CDR2 SVGAGI. With 5 bases clipped from V and 6 bases from J, the junction kept 8 bases outside the gene matches. CDR3 nucleotide sequence: TGTGCCAGCAGTAGGGACAGGGGTTCGGGCGATACGCAGTATTTT. This encodes CASSRDRGSGDTQYF.

The chain has TRBV5-1 and TRBJ2-1; 11 bases match TRBD2. The CDR3 totals 14 residues. V lost 0 bases, J lost 10 bases, and 3 bases stayed unmatched. The germline gives CDR1 SGHRS, CDR2 YFSETQ. The CDR3 region has the DNA TGCGCCAGCAGCTTGGCCCTAGCGGGAGGAGAGCAGTTCTTC. As protein: CASSLALAGGEQFF.